A selection of T cell receptor beta chains follows, all from one sample in a study of blood T cell repertoires in COVID-19. Here immunoSEQ multiplex PCR was the method, and the copy in TCRdb shows in-frame clones only, minus some. The sample lists about 380,000 clones; 88% were seen once. The sequenced material came from PBMCs or T cells enriched from blood (not recorded which). These receptors were collected from a woman aged 18-35 years who had recovered from COVID-19. Each CDR3 is given with its conserved first and last residue. A D gene is named only where the DNA matches it firmly. For some rows the clone size is stated as once, few or many, or as a class when expanded; others skip it.

clone_size j_call d_call v_call cdr3_nt cdr3_aa
NA TRBJ2-5 NA TRBV5-1 TGCGCCAGCAGCTCTCCCGAAAGAGGGGAGACCCAGTACTTC CASSSPERGETQYF
once TRBJ1-1 TRBD1 TRBV30 TGTGCCTGGAGTGCCCCTGACAGGGCGCGGAACACTGAAGCTTTCTTT CAWSAPDRARNTEAFF
NA TRBJ1-1 NA TRBV30 TGTGCCTGGAGAGGAGAGTGGAACACTGAAGCTTTCTTT CAWRGEWNTEAFF
once TRBJ1-1 NA TRBV19 TGTGCCAGTAGTATAGATACAGTCTCTGAAGCTTTCTTT CASSIDTVSEAFF
NA TRBJ1-5 NA TRBV29-1 TGCAGCGTTCAGGCGGGGGCGGGAAATCAGCCCCAGCATTTT CSVQAGAGNQPQHF
NA TRBJ1-5 NA TRBV27 TGTGCCAGCAGTTTATCGGGGCCTAGGTCCCAGCATTTT CASSLSGPRSQHF
NA TRBJ1-4 TRBD1 TRBV6-5 TGTGCCAGCTCTGGACAGGGAGGGGAAAAACTGTTTTTT CASSGQGGEKLFF
NA TRBJ1-1 TRBD1 TRBV6-5 TGTGCCAGCAGTAGACAGGGAGTGGAGACTGAAGCTTTCTTT CASSRQGVETEAFF
NA TRBJ1-3 NA TRBV7-9 TGTGCCATCCGACGACCCTCGATGGGCCGTTCTGGAAACACCATATATTTT CAIRRPSMGRSGNTIYF
NA TRBJ1-2 NA TRBV7-2 TGTGCCAGCAGCCCCGGGAATGGCTACACCTTC CASSPGNGYTF
NA TRBJ1-2 TRBD1 TRBV28 TGTGCCAGCGGCAGGGGGCGAGGCAACTATGGCTACACCTTC CASGRGRGNYGYTF
once TRBJ1-6 TRBD1 TRBV5-1 TGCGCCAGCAGCTTGATTCGGGGACAGGGAGATTCACCCCTCCACTTT CASSLIRGQGDSPLHF
NA TRBJ1-2 TRBD1 TRBV27 TGTGCCAGCAGTCTCGGACAGGGGTGGTATGGCTACACCTTC CASSLGQGWYGYTF
NA TRBJ2-3 NA TRBV5-1 TGCGCCAGCAGCCCGGGGGGCACAGATACGCAGTATTTT CASSPGGTDTQYF
once TRBJ1-4 NA TRBV25-1 TGTGCCAGCAGTGGAAGACAGGCCCGGGATGAAAAACTGTTTTTT CASSGRQARDEKLFF
NA TRBJ1-1 TRBD1 TRBV4-3 TGCGCCAGCAGCCAAAGGACAGGGAACACTGAAGCTTTCTTT CASSQRTGNTEAFF
NA TRBJ1-2 TRBD1 TRBV11-2 TGTGCCAGCAGCCTACGGGACAGCGATCCACATGGCTACACCTTC CASSLRDSDPHGYTF
few TRBJ2-2 TRBD2 TRBV30 TGTGCCTGGGCAAAGAGCGGGGGGGTCTACGGGGAGCTGTTTTTT CAWAKSGGVYGELFF
NA TRBJ2-1 TRBD2 TRBV11-2 TGTGCCAGCAGCTTATTCCGTGGCGGGGGGGCTTACAATGAGCAGTTCTTC CASSLFRGGGAYNEQFF
NA TRBJ1-2 TRBD1 TRBV4-2 TGTGCCAGCAGCCAATCGAAACAGGGGGCGGGTTATGGCTACACCTTC CASSQSKQGAGYGYTF
many TRBJ1-2 TRBD1 TRBV15 TGTGCCACCAGCAGCAAAGGGACAGGGAGTAAACCGAACACCTTC CATSSKGTGSKPNTF
NA TRBJ2-7 NA TRBV30 TGTGCCTGGGGGGCCCCCTACGAGCAGTACTTC CAWGAPYEQYF
NA TRBJ1-5 TRBD1 TRBV5-3 TGTGCCAGAAGCTTCCGGACAGGCCGCCTCAATCAGCCCCAGCATTTT CARSFRTGRLNQPQHF
NA TRBJ2-7 NA TRBV13 TGTGCCAGCAGCTTGGGATCACGGGGGAACCCGTACTTC CASSLGSRGNPYF
NA TRBJ1-2 NA TRBV9 TGTGCCAGCAGCTCGCGGGAAGGGAACTATGGCTACACCTTC CASSSREGNYGYTF
NA TRBJ1-5 NA TRBV4-1 TGCGCCAGCAGCCAAGCCGCAGGACAGAAATATAGCAATCAGCCCCAGCATTTT CASSQAAGQKYSNQPQHF